This T cell receptor (beta chain) was documented in a study of T-cell reconstitution after alpha-beta-depleted transplantation in children. A library of TCRbeta sequences, prepared with unique molecular identifiers, was generated. TCRdb re-called the PCR reads with MiXCR, one entry per CDR3 protein. The table lists fewer than 550,000 distinct CDR3 sequences, over 9.5% of them singletons. Study results and caveats: T-cell counts and diversity were attributed mostly to newly produced T cells one year after transplant. About two months after transplant, alpha-beta T cells reportedly came from several hundred expanded graft clones.

Points on this clonotype: What it recognizes is unknown.

The material was PBMCs, mostly from graft donor cells, obtained 180 days after TCRalphabeta/CD19-depleted stem cell transplant. The sequence derives from a female patient between 2 and 10 years old who had a stem cell transplant for aplastic anemia, so the T cells may come from the graft donor.

CDR3 DNA sequence: TGTGCCAGCAGCTCGACCCCCGGGGAGCTGTTTTTT. Translation: CASSSTPGELFF. J is TRBJ2-2 and V is TRBV7-3, with unresolved D. CDR1 and CDR2 from the germline V gene are SGHTA and FQGTGA. V was cut by 4 bases and J by 6 bases, with 6 bases left in between. The CDR3 has 12 residues. Drawing the rest from reference TRBV7-3 and TRBJ2-2, the complete variable domain is GAGVSQTPSNKVTEKGKYVELRCDPISGHTALYWYRQSLGQGPEFLIYFQGTGAADDSGLPNDRFFAVRPEGSVSTLKIQRTERGDSAVYLCASSSTPGELFFGEGSRLTVL.